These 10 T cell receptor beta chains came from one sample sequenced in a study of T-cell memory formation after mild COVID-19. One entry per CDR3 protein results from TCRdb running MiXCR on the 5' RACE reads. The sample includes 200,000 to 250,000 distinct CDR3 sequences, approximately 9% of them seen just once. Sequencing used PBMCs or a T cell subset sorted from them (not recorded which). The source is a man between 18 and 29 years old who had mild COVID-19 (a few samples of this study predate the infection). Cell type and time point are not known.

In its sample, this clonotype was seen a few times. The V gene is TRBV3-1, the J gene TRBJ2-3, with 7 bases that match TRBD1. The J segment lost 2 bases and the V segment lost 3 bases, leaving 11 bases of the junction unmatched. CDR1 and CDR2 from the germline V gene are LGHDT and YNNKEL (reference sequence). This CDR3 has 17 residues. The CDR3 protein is CASSHRTTGPNTDTQYF. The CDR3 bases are TGTGCCAGCAGCCACCGCACGACAGGGCCCAACACAGATACGCAGTATTTT.

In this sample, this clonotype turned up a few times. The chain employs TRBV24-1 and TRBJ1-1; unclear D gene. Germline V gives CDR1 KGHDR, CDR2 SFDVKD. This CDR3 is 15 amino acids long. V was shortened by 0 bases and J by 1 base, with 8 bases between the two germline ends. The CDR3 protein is CATSDLDLGNTEAFF. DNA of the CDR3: TGTGCCACCAGTGATTTGGACCTGGGGAACACTGAAGCTTTCTTT.

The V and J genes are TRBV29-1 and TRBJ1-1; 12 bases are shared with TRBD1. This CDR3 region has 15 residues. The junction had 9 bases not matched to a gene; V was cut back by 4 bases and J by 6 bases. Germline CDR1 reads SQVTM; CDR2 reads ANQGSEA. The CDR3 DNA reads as TGCAGCGTTGCGGGGGACAGGGGGCCAGGCTCTGAAGCTTTCTTT. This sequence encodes CSVAGDRGPGSEAFF.

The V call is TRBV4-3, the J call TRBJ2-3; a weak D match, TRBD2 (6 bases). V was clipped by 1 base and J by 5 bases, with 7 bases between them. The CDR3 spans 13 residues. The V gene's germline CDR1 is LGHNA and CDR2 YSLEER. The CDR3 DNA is TGCGCCAGCAGCCAAGCCGGGAGAGATACGCAGTATTTT. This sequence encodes CASSQAGRDTQYF.

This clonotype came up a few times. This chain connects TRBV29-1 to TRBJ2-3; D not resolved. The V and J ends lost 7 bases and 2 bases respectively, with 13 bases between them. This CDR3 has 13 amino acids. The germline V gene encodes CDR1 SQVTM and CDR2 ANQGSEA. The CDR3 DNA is TGCAGCGCCCGGACCCGTTTCACAGATACGCAGTATTTT. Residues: CSARTRFTDTQYF.

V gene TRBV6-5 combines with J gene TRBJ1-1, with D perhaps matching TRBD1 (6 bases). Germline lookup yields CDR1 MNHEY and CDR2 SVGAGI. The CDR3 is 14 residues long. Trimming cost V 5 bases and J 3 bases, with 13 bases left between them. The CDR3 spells CASSRQEAYTEAFF. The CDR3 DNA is TGTGCCAGCAGTAGACAGGAGGCGTACACTGAAGCTTTCTTT.

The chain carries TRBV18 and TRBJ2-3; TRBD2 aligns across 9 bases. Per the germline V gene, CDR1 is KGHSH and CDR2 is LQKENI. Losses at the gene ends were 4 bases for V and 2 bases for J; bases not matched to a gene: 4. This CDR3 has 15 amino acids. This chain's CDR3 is CASSHLAGHTDTQYF. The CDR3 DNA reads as TGTGCCAGCTCACATCTAGCGGGACACACAGATACGCAGTATTTT.

The CDR3 protein is CASSLGIAGGYNEQFF. CDR3 sequence (DNA): TGCGCCAGCAGCTTGGGGATAGCGGGGGGCTACAATGAGCAGTTCTTC. The chain has TRBV5-1 and TRBJ2-1; 10 bases align to TRBD2. The CDR3 totals 16 residues. Trimming cost V 0 bases and J 3 bases; bases outside gene matches: 3. Germline CDR1 is SGHRS and CDR2 is YFSETQ.

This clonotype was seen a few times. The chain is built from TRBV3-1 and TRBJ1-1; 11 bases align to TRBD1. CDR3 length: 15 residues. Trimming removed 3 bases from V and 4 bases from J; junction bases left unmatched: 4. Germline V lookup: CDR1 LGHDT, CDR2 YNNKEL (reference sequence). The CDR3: CASSHTGTGGTEAFF. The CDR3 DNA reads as TGTGCCAGCAGCCACACCGGGACAGGGGGCACTGAAGCTTTCTTT.

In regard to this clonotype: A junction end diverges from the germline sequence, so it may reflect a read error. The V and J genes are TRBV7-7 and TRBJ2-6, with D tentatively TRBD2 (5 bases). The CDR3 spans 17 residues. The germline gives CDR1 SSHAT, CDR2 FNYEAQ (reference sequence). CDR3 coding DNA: TGTGCTAGCAGCTTAGGAGCGGTAGGCTCTGGGGCCAACGTCCTGACTTTC. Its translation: CASSLGAVGSGANVLTF.